What follows are 22 T cell receptor beta chains derived from one specimen sequenced in a study of T cells in Graves' hyperthyroidism and ophthalmopathy. Template material for amplifying TCR beta CDR3 regions consisted of RNA transcripts. First-round RT-PCR of the TCR CDR3 relied on the HTBI primer set. TCRdb processed the multiplex PCR reads anew with MiXCR; each CDR3 protein has one entry. The data contain some 570,000 distinct CDR3 sequences, 11% to 15% of them singletons. The sample comprised blood. The source is a woman under 30 with Graves' ophthalmopathy.

This clonotype was seen repeatedly, ten times or more. The rearrangement links TRBV6-2 or TRBV6-3 to TRBJ2-5; no firm D call. Between the trimmed V and J ends, which lost 0 bases and 2 bases, there was a span of 10 bases. Germline values: CDR1 MNHEY, CDR2 SVGEGT. The CDR3 is 15 residues long. The CDR3 sequence is CASSYSWGNQETQYF. In DNA form, the CDR3 reads TGTGCCAGCAGTTACTCGTGGGGAAATCAAGAGACCCAGTACTTC.

This clonotype was seen repeatedly, ten times or more. The V gene is TRBV7-3, the J gene TRBJ2-7, with TRBD2 as a possible D gene (6 bases). The CDR3 runs to 18 residues. Per the germline V gene, CDR1 is SGHTA and CDR2 is FQGTGA. Trimming stripped 0 bases from V and 5 bases from J, with 23 bases between. The CDR3 DNA sequence: TGTGCCAGCAGCTTAACGATCGGGACTTCAAGTCTTCCGAACGAGCAGTACTTC. It is translated as CASSLTIGTSSLPNEQYF.

This clonotype was observed at least ten times. The rearrangement links TRBV2 to TRBJ1-1; D remains unclear. Trimming pared 4 bases from V and 4 bases from J, leaving 13 bases between. Germline V CDR1 and CDR2: SNHLY, FYNNEI. CDR3 length equals 14 residues. The CDR3 DNA follows: TGTGCCAGCAGTGTACTTGACGTCGGCACTGAAGCTTTCTTT. Its translation is CASSVLDVGTEAFF.

This clonotype was observed many times. V is TRBV7-8 and J is TRBJ1-5; D call uncertain. From germline, CDR1 is SGHVS and CDR2 FQNEAQ. Trimming cost V 6 bases and J 5 bases, with 17 bases left between them. The CDR3 is 15 amino acids. CDR3 residues: CASRATATTHQPQHF. CDR3 bases: TGTGCCAGCAGGGCGACGGCCACTACTCATCAGCCCCAGCATTTT.

This clonotype has ten or more counts. This sequence joins TRBV2 and TRBJ1-5; no firm D call. This CDR3 has 15 residues. CDR1 is SNHLY, CDR2 FYNNEI, per germline. The V end lost 2 bases, the J end lost 0 bases, and 8 bases lay between the germline ends. This chain's CDR3 is CASSEQDFSNQPQHF. The CDR3 coding sequence is TGTGCCAGCAGTGAACAGGACTTTAGCAATCAGCCCCAGCATTTT.

The table lists this clonotype with a few counts. The chain employs TRBV20-1 and TRBJ2-7; the match to TRBD2 covers 13 bases. Germline V gene data show CDR1 as DFQATT and CDR2 as SNEGSKA (reference sequence). The CDR3 is 16 residues long. V lost 0 bases to trimming and J lost 3 bases; unmatched junction nucleotides: 5. CDR3: CSARDLGTSGNYEQYF. In nucleotides, the CDR3 is TGCAGTGCTAGAGATCTTGGGACTAGCGGGAACTACGAGCAGTACTTC.

This clonotype was detected ten times or more. CDR3 coding DNA: TGTGCCTGGAGCCTAGGTGGCTCCGGGGAGCTGTTTTTT. Translating gives CAWSLGGSGELFF. This chain joins TRBV30 and TRBJ2-2; D remains ambiguous. Germline CDR1 GTSNPN, CDR2 SVGIG (reference sequence). The V gene lost 3 bases and the J gene lost 6 bases, with 11 bases spanning the gap. The CDR3 covers 13 residues. Complete variable domain (other parts from reference TRBV30 and TRBJ2-2): SQTIHQWPATLVQPVGSPLSLECTVEGTSNPNLYWYRQAAGRGLQLLFYSVGIGQISSEVPQNLSASRPQDRQFILSSKKLLLSDSGFYLCAWSLGGSGELFFGEGSRLTVL.

The rearrangement joins TRBV4-1 to TRBJ2-2, with D possibly being TRBD2 (5 bases). From germline, CDR1 is MGHRA and CDR2 YSYEKL. V was pared by 4 bases and J by 8 bases, with 14 bases between. The CDR3 has 14 amino acids. The DNA of the CDR3 is TGCGCCAGCAGCCCTACGGACGGGGTGGGGGAGCTGTTTTTT. The encoded protein is CASSPTDGVGELFF.

This chain joins TRBV11-2 and TRBJ2-5; TRBD2 matches at 11 bases. CDR3 length: 15 residues. CDR1 SGHAT and CDR2 FQNNGV come from the germline V gene. V was clipped by 3 bases and J by 2 bases; unmatched bases: 2. The CDR3 here is CASSLTSGAQETQYF. The CDR3, as DNA: TGTGCCAGCAGCTTGACTAGCGGGGCGCAAGAGACCCAGTACTTC. Together with reference TRBV11-2 and TRBJ2-5, the CDR3 gives the full variable domain: EAGVAQSPRYKIIEKRQSVAFWCNPISGHATLYWYQQILGQGPKLLIQFQNNGVVDDSQLPKDRFSAERLKGVDSTLKIQPAKLEDSAVYLCASSLTSGAQETQYFGPGTRLLVL.

This clonotype has ten or more counts. This sequence joins TRBV28 and TRBJ2-1, with 7 nucleotides matching TRBD1. The germline V gene has CDR1 MDHEN and CDR2 SYDVKM. Trimming at V came to 5 bases and at J to 6 bases, leaving 7 bases not matched to a gene. This CDR3 spans 14 amino acids. CDR3 in amino acids: CASSKPGQSNEQFF. The CDR3 nucleotides are TGTGCCAGCAGTAAACCGGGACAGTCCAATGAGCAGTTCTTC.

Many counts were recorded for this clonotype. The chain couples TRBV30 to TRBJ2-3; D is perhaps TRBD2 (5 bases). Trimming took 0 bases from V and 2 from J, leaving 15 bases between them. The CDR3 sequence is 16 residues long. Germline V gene lookup returns CDR1 GTSNPN and CDR2 SVGIG (reference sequence). CDR3 bases: TGTGCCTGGAGTGTACCGAGACTACAAAACACAGATACGCAGTATTTT. It translates to CAWSVPRLQNTDTQYF.

The sample holds many counts of this clonotype. The V and J genes are TRBV20-1 and TRBJ2-1, with a weak D call TRBD2 (5 bases). The ends were cut back, 1 base at V and 7 bases at J, with 17 bases in the middle. Germline lookup yields CDR1 DFQATT and CDR2 SNEGSKA (reference sequence). This CDR3 comprises 15 residues. The CDR3 sequence: CSARARLVTGNEQFF. CDR3 DNA sequence: TGCAGTGCTAGAGCTAGGTTAGTCACGGGGAATGAGCAGTTCTTC.

CDR3 sequence reads: CASSEQGKNEQYF. DNA for the CDR3: TGTGCCAGCAGTGAACAGGGGAAGAACGAGCAGTACTTC. The chain recombines TRBV27 with TRBJ2-7, with TRBD1 matching 7 bases. Germline CDR1 MNHEY, CDR2 SMNVEV (reference sequence). V shed 5 bases, J shed 5 bases, and the junction held 6 bases outside the gene matches. This CDR3 region has 13 residues.

In its sample, this clonotype was seen a few times. This chain links TRBV29-1 with TRBJ1-1, with D unclear. The V end was cut by 2 bases, the J end by 5 bases, with 12 bases between. The germline CDR1 and CDR2 sequences are SQVTM and ANQGSEA. This CDR3 region has 13 residues. CDR3 protein: CSVEIGLGTEAFF. For the CDR3, the DNA is TGCAGCGTTGAAATAGGGTTGGGGACTGAAGCTTTCTTT.

This clonotype has ten or more counts. The V call is TRBV3-1, the J call TRBJ2-6, with D unclear. With 4 bases removed from V and 1 base from J, the gap between germline ends came to 2 bases. The length of the CDR3 is 13 residues. Germline values: CDR1 LGHDT, CDR2 YNNKEL (reference sequence). The chain's CDR3 is CASSRSGANVLTF. The CDR3 region has the DNA TGTGCCAGCAGCCGGTCTGGGGCCAACGTCCTGACTTTC. The full variable domain, rest sourced from reference TRBV3-1 and TRBJ2-6, is DTAVSQTPKYLVTQMGNDKSIKCEQNLGHDTMYWYKQDSKKFLKIMFSYNNKELIINETVPNRFSPKSPDKAHLNLHINSLELGDSAVYFCASSRSGANVLTFGAGSRLTVL.

This clonotype has a count of ten or more. The chain recombines TRBV30 with TRBJ2-7; D is ambiguous. Germline lookup yields CDR1 GTSNPN and CDR2 SVGIG (reference sequence). V gave up 5 bases and J gave up 6 bases, with 11 bases separating them. The CDR3 totals 11 residues. CDR3 residues: CAWGRSLEQYF. The CDR3 bases are TGTGCCTGGGGAAGATCCCTCGAGCAGTACTTC.

This clonotype was found a few times. The rearrangement joins TRBV20-1 to TRBJ1-1, with 9 bases fitting TRBD1. Germline assignment: CDR1 DFQATT and CDR2 SNEGSKA (reference sequence). CDR3 length equals 15 residues. After removal of 5 bases from V and 5 bases from J, the junction contained 12 bases not matched to a gene. The CDR3 nucleotides read TGCAGTGCTCAACAGGGGGCGGGAGTGGGGACTGAAGCTTTCTTT. This gives the protein CSAQQGAGVGTEAFF.

This clonotype was recorded many times. CDR3 loop: CASSLLGGRAYEQYF. DNA for the CDR3: TGTGCCAGCAGTTTGCTGGGCGGCCGCGCCTACGAGCAGTACTTC. The genes are TRBV27 and TRBJ2-7; D is unresolved. V was trimmed by 3 bases and J by 2 bases, leaving 14 bases between them. The CDR3 sequence is 15 residues long. Germline CDR1 and CDR2: MNHEY and SMNVEV (reference sequence).

This clonotype was detected ten times or more. The chain carries TRBV6-1 and TRBJ2-7, with TRBD2 matching 8 bases. V gave up 5 bases and J gave up 3 bases; unmatched junction bases: 6. Germline assignment: CDR1 MNHNS and CDR2 SASEGT. CDR3 length: 14 residues. CDR3 sequence: CASSPGGGLYEQYF. The CDR3 coding sequence is TGTGCCAGCAGTCCCGGCGGGGGGCTCTACGAGCAGTACTTC.

This clonotype was seen many times. V is TRBV20-1 and J is TRBJ1-2; D gene uncertain. The V gene's germline CDR1 is DFQATT and CDR2 SNEGSKA (reference sequence). The ends were cut back, 0 bases at V and 3 bases at J, with 11 bases in the middle. The CDR3 sequence is 14 residues long. The CDR3 DNA reads as TGCAGTGCTAGAGAACCTGGGGAATACTATGGCTACACCTTC. It translates to CSAREPGEYYGYTF.

Notes on this clonotype: The junction departs from germline at one end; a sequencing error may be responsible. The CDR3 nucleotides are TGTGCCAGCAGTGAAGTAGGTGACCTAGAGCCGTTTTTT. It yields the protein CASSEVGDLEPFF. The chain links TRBV2 to TRBJ2-2; no definite D call. The CDR3 runs 13 residues. CDR1 and CDR2 from the germline V gene are SNHLY and FYNNEI. The full variable domain, completed using reference TRBV2 and TRBJ2-2, is EPEVTQTPSHQVTQMGQEVILRCVPISNHLYFYWYRQILGQKVEFLVSFYNNEISEKSEIFDDQFSVERPDGSNFTLKIRSTKLEDSAMYFCASSEVGDLEPFFGEGSRLTVL.

The chain couples TRBV11-2 to TRBJ1-2; maybe TRBD1 (6 bases). Trimming stripped 5 bases from V and 4 bases from J, with 35 bases between. Per the germline V gene, CDR1 is SGHAT and CDR2 is FQNNGV. CDR3 length equals 21 residues. The CDR3 spells CASSPSQGQIRIRMIGYGYTF. The CDR3 DNA sequence: TGTGCCAGCAGCCCTAGCCAGGGGCAGATCAGGATACGGATGATCGGCTATGGCTACACCTTC.